The rows below give T cell receptor beta chains drawn from one sample of a study of blood T cell repertoires in COVID-19. Assay used: immunoSEQ multiplex PCR; TCRdb lists only in-frame clones, some missing. Here the sample spans more than 85,000 clones, more than 75% being singletons. Sequenced sample: peripheral blood. Receptors were obtained from a man aged 80 or over with acute or convalescent COVID-19. CDR3s include the opening cysteine and the closing phenylalanine or tryptophan. The D gene is left open where the match is weak. Size is stated for part of the rows, as once, few or many counts, or as a class when the clone is expanded.

>-|TRBD1|TRBV7-9|TRBJ1-4
CASSPGQGGEKLFF
TGTGCCAGCAGCCCCGGACAGGGGGGTGAAAAACTGTTTTTT
>-|-|TRBV6-2/TRBV6-3|TRBJ1-1
CASSRGAGSREAFF
TGTGCCAGCAGCCGAGGAGCGGGGTCTCGGGAAGCTTTCTTT
>-|-|TRBV5-4|TRBJ1-4
CASSLGMADNEKLFF
TGTGCCAGCAGCTTGGGTATGGCAGATAATGAAAAACTGTTTTTT
>-|TRBD1|TRBV2|TRBJ1-6
CASSQGVGLNSPLHF
TGTGCCAGCAGTCAGGGGGTCGGCCTTAATTCACCCCTCCACTTT
>-|-|TRBV24-1|TRBJ2-5
CATSDYETGIQETQYF
TGTGCCACCAGTGACTATGAAACAGGAATCCAAGAGACCCAGTACTTC
>-|-|TRBV3-1/TRBV3-2|TRBJ1-2
CASSLQTATPGGYTF
TGTGCCAGCAGCCTACAGACAGCTACCCCAGGAGGCTACACCTTC
>-|TRBD2|TRBV3-1/TRBV3-2|TRBJ2-2
CASSYGLAANTGELFF
TGTGCCAGCAGCTACGGACTAGCGGCGAACACCGGGGAGCTGTTTTTT
>-|-|TRBV7-7|TRBJ2-3
CASSFKGGDTQYF
TGTGCTAGCAGCTTTAAAGGGGGAGATACGCAGTATTTT
>-|-|TRBV5-1|TRBJ2-1
CASSLVGSPQGEQFF
TGCGCCAGCAGCTTGGTCGGCAGCCCTCAGGGAGAGCAGTTCTTC
>-|-|TRBV27|TRBJ2-7
CASSLGRGDEQYF
TGTGCCAGCAGTTTGGGCCGCGGGGACGAGCAGTACTTC
>-|TRBD1|TRBV27|TRBJ1-2
CASTTAGGKNYGYTF
TGTGCCAGCACGACGGCAGGGGGCAAGAACTATGGCTACACCTTC
>-|-|TRBV4-3|TRBJ1-1
CASSDGGVAAEAFF
TGCGCCAGCAGCGACGGGGGGGTTGCAGCGGAAGCTTTCTTT
>-|-|TRBV12-3/TRBV12-4|TRBJ1-4
CASARGAFEKLFF
TGTGCCAGTGCTAGGGGTGCCTTTGAAAAACTGTTTTTT
>-|TRBD1|TRBV5-1|TRBJ2-1
CASSKGQGMTDEQFF
TGCGCCAGCAGCAAAGGACAGGGGATGACGGATGAGCAGTTCTTC
>-|-|TRBV28|TRBJ2-7
CASRGPLFYEQYF
TGTGCCAGCAGGGGCCCTCTATTTTACGAGCAGTACTTC
>-|-|TRBV18|TRBJ2-5
CASSPRQQETQYF
TGTGCCAGCTCACCGAGGCAGCAAGAGACCCAGTACTTC
>-|-|TRBV12-3/TRBV12-4|TRBJ1-3
CAGLRVGGNTIYF
TGTGCCGGTTTGCGGGTCGGAGGAAACACCATATATTTT
>-|-|TRBV3-1/TRBV3-2|TRBJ1-4
CASSQGKGTNEKLFF
TGTGCCAGCAGCCAAGGAAAGGGGACTAATGAAAAACTGTTTTTT
>once|TRBD2|TRBV9|TRBJ2-1
CASSVGLAGYNEQFF
TGTGCCAGCAGCGTTGGACTAGCGGGGTACAATGAGCAGTTCTTC
>-|-|TRBV19|TRBJ2-5
CASSRGLQETQYF
TGTGCCAGTAGCCGCGGACTGCAAGAGACCCAGTACTTC
>-|TRBD1|TRBV6-5|TRBJ1-6
CASSYGDREGSPLHF
TGTGCCAGCAGTTATGGGGACAGGGAGGGATCACCCCTCCACTTT
>-|-|TRBV6-6|TRBJ1-4
CASSYSLATNEKLFF
TGTGCCAGCAGTTATTCTTTAGCAACTAATGAAAAACTGTTTTTT
>-|-|TRBV15|TRBJ2-1
CATTQYNEQFF
TGTGCCACCACCCAATACAATGAGCAGTTCTTC
>-|-|TRBV6-2/TRBV6-3|TRBJ2-7
CASTPVGRYEQYF
TGTGCCAGCACCCCCGTCGGCAGGTACGAGCAGTACTTC
>-|TRBD2|TRBV11-2|TRBJ2-1
CASSPSGGRNEQFF
TGTGCCAGCAGCCCCAGCGGGGGGCGAAATGAGCAGTTCTTC
>-|-|TRBV7-2|TRBJ2-7
CASSLVTTEEQYF
TGTGCCAGCAGCTTAGTGACTACTGAGGAGCAGTACTTC
>-|-|TRBV3-1/TRBV3-2|TRBJ1-2
CASSQETGILRNYGYTF
TGTGCCAGCAGCCAAGAAACAGGGATTTTACGGAACTATGGCTACACCTTC
>-|TRBD1|TRBV28|TRBJ1-5
CASSLDRGLRSNQPQHF
TGTGCCAGCAGTTTGGACAGGGGGCTTCGGAGCAATCAGCCCCAGCATTTT
>-|TRBD2|TRBV20-1|TRBJ2-7
CSASRGGGTMSPEQYF
TGCAGTGCTAGTCGAGGCGGCGGGACTATGTCTCCCGAGCAGTACTTC
>-|TRBD1|TRBV9|TRBJ2-5
CASTSSVDRESETQYF
TGTGCCAGCACCAGCTCCGTGGACAGGGAATCTGAGACCCAGTACTTC
>-|-|TRBV6-5|TRBJ1-3
CASRGGLYSGNTIYF
TGTGCCAGCAGGGGGGGATTGTACTCTGGAAACACCATATATTTT
>-|-|TRBV6-6|TRBJ2-5
CASSYGGGGRQETQYF
TGTGCCAGCAGTTACGGGGGCGGGGGACGCCAAGAGACCCAGTACTTC
>-|TRBD1|TRBV7-2|TRBJ1-4
CASSVRGGTGPRGEKLFF
TGTGCCAGCAGCGTTAGGGGGGGGACAGGGCCGAGGGGTGAAAAACTGTTTTTT
>-|-|TRBV5-1|TRBJ1-3
CASSGEGGNTIYF
TGCGCCAGCAGCGGCGAGGGTGGAAACACCATATATTTT
>once|-|TRBV30|TRBJ1-4
CAWRQFATNEKLFF
TGTGCCTGGAGACAGTTTGCAACTAATGAAAAACTGTTTTTT
>-|TRBD2|TRBV9|TRBJ2-1
CASSVGPPGGVNEQFF
TGTGCCAGCAGCGTAGGCCCCCCGGGAGGGGTCAATGAGCAGTTCTTC
>-|TRBD1|TRBV5-1|TRBJ2-3
CASSSQGWRTDTQYF
TGCGCCAGCAGCTCACAGGGGTGGAGGACAGATACGCAGTATTTT
>once|-|TRBV9|TRBJ2-7
CASSVGAENYEQYF
TGTGCCAGCAGCGTAGGTGCAGAAAACTACGAGCAGTACTTC
>-|-|TRBV7-2|TRBJ1-1
CASSLARQSAEAFF
TGTGCCAGCAGCTTAGCGCGACAGTCAGCTGAAGCTTTCTTT
>-|TRBD1|TRBV6-1|TRBJ2-7
CASSEVGTVYEQYF
TGTGCCAGCAGTGAAGTCGGGACAGTCTACGAGCAGTACTTC
>-|TRBD2|TRBV27|TRBJ2-2
CASSKTSRTGELFF
TGTGCCAGCAGTAAGACTAGCCGTACCGGGGAGCTGTTTTTT
>-|-|TRBV2|TRBJ2-7
CASSEAWAANEQYF
TGTGCCAGCAGTGAAGCGTGGGCTGCGAACGAGCAGTACTTC
>-|-|TRBV19|TRBJ2-1
CASSIQGAGYNEQFF
TGTGCCAGTAGTATACAAGGGGCAGGCTACAATGAGCAGTTCTTC
>-|-|TRBV7-2|TRBJ2-3
CASSPSNTQYF
TGTGCCAGCAGCCCATCAAATACGCAGTATTTT
>-|-|TRBV6-2/TRBV6-3|TRBJ2-2
CASSSLRGRGTGELFF
TGTGCCAGCAGTTCCCTGAGGGGGAGGGGCACCGGGGAGCTGTTTTTT
>-|TRBD1|TRBV27|TRBJ2-2
CASTRTGKTGELFF
TGTGCCAGCACCAGGACAGGAAAAACCGGGGAGCTGTTTTTT
>few|-|TRBV14|TRBJ1-1
CASSQPTRNTEAFF
TGTGCCAGCAGCCAACCCACACGGAACACTGAAGCTTTCTTT
>-|-|TRBV10-1|TRBJ1-4
CASSPYQGLEEKLFF
TGCGCCAGCAGCCCTTATCAGGGACTTGAGGAAAAACTGTTTTTT
>-|TRBD1|TRBV6-5|TRBJ1-5
CASTEPGQGTRPQHF
TGTGCCAGCACCGAACCCGGACAGGGCACACGGCCCCAGCATTTT
>-|-|TRBV11-2|TRBJ1-2
CASSLSGGPYYGYTF
TGTGCCAGCAGCCTCTCGGGGGGGCCTTACTATGGCTACACCTTC
>-|-|TRBV28|TRBJ1-5
CASRNRNQPQHF
TGTGCCAGCAGGAACAGAAATCAGCCCCAGCATTTT